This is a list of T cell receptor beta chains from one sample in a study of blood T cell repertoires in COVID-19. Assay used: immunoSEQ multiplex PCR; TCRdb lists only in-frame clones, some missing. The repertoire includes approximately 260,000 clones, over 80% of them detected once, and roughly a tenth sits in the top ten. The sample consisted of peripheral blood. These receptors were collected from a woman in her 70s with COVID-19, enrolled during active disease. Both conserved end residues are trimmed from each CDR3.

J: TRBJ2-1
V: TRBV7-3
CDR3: ASSVQGALDNEQF

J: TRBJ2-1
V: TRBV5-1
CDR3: ASSLAGESYNEQF

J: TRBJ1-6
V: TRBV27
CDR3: ASSQQGARNSPLH

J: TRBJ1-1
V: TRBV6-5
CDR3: ASSYLGRGNTEAF

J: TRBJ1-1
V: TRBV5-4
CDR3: ASSLVRGTEAF

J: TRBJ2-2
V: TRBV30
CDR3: AWKASGSYGELF

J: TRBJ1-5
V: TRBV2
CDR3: ASSEAGRENQPQH

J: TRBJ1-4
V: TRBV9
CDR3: ASSVDLGEGEKLF

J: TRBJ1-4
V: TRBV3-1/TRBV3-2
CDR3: ASSWGGAEKLF

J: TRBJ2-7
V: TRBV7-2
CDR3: ASKSLSSYEQY

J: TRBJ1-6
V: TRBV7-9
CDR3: ASSTLQGAYYNSPLH

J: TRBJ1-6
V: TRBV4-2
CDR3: ASSQVAGPLH

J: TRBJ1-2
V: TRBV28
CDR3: ASSRRYRDTWGYT

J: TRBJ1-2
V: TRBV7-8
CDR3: ASSLVDSHPNYGYT

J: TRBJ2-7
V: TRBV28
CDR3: ASSSWWDRRIDEQY

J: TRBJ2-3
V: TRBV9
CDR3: ASSVARSTDTQY

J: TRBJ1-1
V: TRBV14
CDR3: ASSRGTLNTEAF

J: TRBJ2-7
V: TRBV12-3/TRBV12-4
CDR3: ASSFRRAHEQY

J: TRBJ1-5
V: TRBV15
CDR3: ATSRDRVKQPQH

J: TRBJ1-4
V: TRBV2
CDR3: ASNYDRNNEKLF

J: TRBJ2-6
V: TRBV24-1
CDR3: ATSDPTGAGANVLT

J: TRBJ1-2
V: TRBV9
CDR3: ASSVGAQGGGYT

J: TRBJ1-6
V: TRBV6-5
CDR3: ASSYSEGSSSPLH

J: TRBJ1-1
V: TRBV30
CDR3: AWSYSGTEAF

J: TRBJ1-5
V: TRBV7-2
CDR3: ASSPTGGSNQPQH

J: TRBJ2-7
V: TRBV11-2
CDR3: ASSRDRFNEQY

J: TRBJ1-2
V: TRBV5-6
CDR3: ASSHGQGFYGYT

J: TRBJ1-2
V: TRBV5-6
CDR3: ASSLVRGNYGYT

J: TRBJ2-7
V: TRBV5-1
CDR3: ASSLVLAGEQY

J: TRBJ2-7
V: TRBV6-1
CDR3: ASRYRDYEQY

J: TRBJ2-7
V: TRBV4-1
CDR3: ASSQIVRLTREQY

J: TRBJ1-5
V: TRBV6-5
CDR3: ASAGGAVNQPQH

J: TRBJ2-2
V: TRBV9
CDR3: ASSLWTGDTGELF

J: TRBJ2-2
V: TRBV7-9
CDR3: ASSFSGRGNTGELF

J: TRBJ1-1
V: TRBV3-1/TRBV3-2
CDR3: ASSQGSSGAF

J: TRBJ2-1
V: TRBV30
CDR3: AWTPVGSGEQF

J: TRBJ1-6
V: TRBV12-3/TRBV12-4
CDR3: ASRADLAPLH

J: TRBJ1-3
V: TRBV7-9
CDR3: AIRGLESANTIY

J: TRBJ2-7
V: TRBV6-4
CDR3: ASSVASGTPYEQY

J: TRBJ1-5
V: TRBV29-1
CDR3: SVQTGTGNQPQH

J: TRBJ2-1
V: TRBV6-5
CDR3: ATRSLLIDNEQF

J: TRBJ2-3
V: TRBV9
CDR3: ASSVGTSGTDTQY

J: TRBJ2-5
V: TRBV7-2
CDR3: ASSPGVLTGQETQY

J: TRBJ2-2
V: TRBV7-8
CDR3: ASSGKRMNTGELF

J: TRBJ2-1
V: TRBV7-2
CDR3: ASSPTYNEQF

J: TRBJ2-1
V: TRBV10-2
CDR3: ASSLGRGHDNEQF